A single sample is the source of the 5 T cell receptor beta chains below, sequenced in a study of cytomegalovirus exposure and HLA in healthy donors. Use of 60 Vbeta and 13 Jbeta primers characterized the PCR. Assay: immunoSEQ multiplex PCR; the TCRdb copy retains only in-frame clones and omits some. Of 150,000 to 200,000 clones in the sample, around four fifths were seen once. The sequenced material came from PBMCs. These receptors came from a woman aged 50 to 60 in good health and CMV-seronegative.

The gene calls are TRBV15 and TRBJ2-1, with 7 nucleotides matching TRBD2. The CDR3 length is 16 residues. Germline CDR1 is LNHNV and CDR2 is YYDKDF (reference sequence). V lost 1 base to trimming and J lost 2 bases; unmatched junction nucleotides: 5. CDR3 loop: CATSRALAVAYNEQFF. The CDR3 nucleotides read TGTGCCACCAGCAGAGCTCTAGCGGTTGCCTACAATGAGCAGTTCTTC.

J is TRBJ1-5 and V is TRBV19; weak D call: TRBD1 (5 bases). V shed 11 bases and J shed 1 base, with 15 bases lying between them. The CDR3 totals 14 residues. CDR1 is LNHDA, CDR2 SQIVND, per germline (reference sequence). The CDR3 bases are TGTGCCCACCAGGTCGGGGGGAGCAATCAGCCCCAGCATTTT. It yields the protein CAHQVGGSNQPQHF.

The gene calls are TRBV29-1 and TRBJ2-7, with 7 bases lining up with TRBD2. The CDR3 has 15 amino acids. After removal of 2 bases from V and 1 base from J, the junction contained 8 bases not matched to a gene. Germline CDR1 reads SQVTM; CDR2 reads ANQGSEA. For the CDR3, the DNA is TGCAGCGTTGAATTGGCTAACGGGAGGTCCTACGAGCAGTACTTC. Translated: CSVELANGRSYEQYF.

The J gene is TRBJ2-1, the V gene TRBV5-1, with D perhaps matching TRBD2 (5 bases). V was shortened by 4 bases and J by 1 base, with 18 bases between the two germline ends. CDR1 SGHRS and CDR2 YFSETQ come from the germline V gene. CDR3 length: 17 amino acids. The chain's CDR3 is CASSHVREGPSYNEQFF. CDR3 in DNA: TGCGCCAGCAGCCACGTCCGAGAGGGTCCATCCTACAATGAGCAGTTCTTC.

This sequence joins TRBV10-1 and TRBJ2-1, with TRBD2 matching over 9 bases. CDR3 length: 15 residues. V trimming: 2 bases; J trimming: 6 bases; junction bases outside the gene matches: 5. Germline V gene sequence: CDR1 WNHNN, CDR2 SYGVQD (reference sequence). The CDR3 nucleotides read TGCGCCAGCAGTGAGCCTAGCGGGGATTCCAATGAGCAGTTCTTC. Translating gives CASSEPSGDSNEQFF.